The clone carrying this T cell receptor beta chain was found many times. The antigen is unknown. This record belongs to a study of metastatic and nonmetastatic thyroid tumors. Overall study context: Repertoires from blood and tumor or nodule tissue of malignant and benign thyroid patients were compared.

The CDR3 sequence is 14 residues long. Germline V gene data show CDR1 as MDHEN and CDR2 as SYDVKM. V was shortened by 2 bases and J by 8 bases, with 15 bases between the two germline ends. Each patient went into thyroid surgery without having received any treatment. Study observations and caveats: Within blood and tumor, benign nodules reportedly had significantly lower TCR beta diversity than malignant thyroid tumors did.

Per the original methods: For papillary thyroid cancer, a distant-metastasis classifier was constructed from CDR3 differences observed across clinicopathological groups. TCRdb reprocessed the PCR reads via MiXCR. These V and J calls rely on TCRdb rather than the paper's analysis. The sample has more than 85,000 clones, 8% to 9.5% seen once. The chain is built from TRBV28 and TRBJ1-1, with D uncertain. The source material was blood. The TCR sequence derives from a female donor with papillary thyroid cancer or a benign thyroid nodule (not recorded which). Some clones in this sample may be carry-over from other donors' samples. In nucleotides, the CDR3 is TGTGCCAGCAGTTTAATGCGAAAGGACTCGGAAGCTTTCTTT. Amino acids: CASSLMRKDSEAFF.